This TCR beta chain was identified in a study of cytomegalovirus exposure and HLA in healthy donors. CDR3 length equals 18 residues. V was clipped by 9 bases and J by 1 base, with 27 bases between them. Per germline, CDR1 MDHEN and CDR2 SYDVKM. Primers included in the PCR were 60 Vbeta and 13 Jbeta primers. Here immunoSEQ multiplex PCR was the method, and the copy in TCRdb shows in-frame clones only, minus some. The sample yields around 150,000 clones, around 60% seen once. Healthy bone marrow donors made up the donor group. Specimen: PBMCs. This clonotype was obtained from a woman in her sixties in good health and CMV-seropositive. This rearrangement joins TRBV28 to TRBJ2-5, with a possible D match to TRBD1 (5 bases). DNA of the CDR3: TGTGCCAGTTCCCCAGGGCGCAGGGTGTTTCTCGTCCAAGAGACCCAGTACTTC. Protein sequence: CASSPGRRVFLVQETQYF.